The text below deals with one T cell receptor (beta chain). The target antigen is unknown. The data were produced by immunoSEQ multiplex PCR, yet TCRdb's version contains in-frame clones alone and is incomplete. The sample records around 77,000 clones, 98% being singletons. This specimen belongs to a study of Tregs in tolerant kidney transplant recipients. Regarding the study as a whole: Few patients were studied, so findings need validation in larger groups. Biological reproducibility was not directly addressed, but technical replication error appeared minimal. Tregs expanded with activated donor B cells seemed most donor-specific.

CD4+CD25+CD127- Tregs, CD4+CD25- non-Tregs, CD4 and CD8 cells were sorted. This CDR3 spans 14 amino acids. Trimming took off 7 bases at V and 4 bases at J, with 16 bases between the two ends. Germline assignment: CDR1 MGHDK and CDR2 SYGVNS. The sequenced sample was CD4+ T cells from blood, obtained before the transplant. The rearrangement joins TRBV25-1 to TRBJ1-1, with a possible D match to TRBD1 (6 bases). The source of this sequence is a human donor who received a combined kidney and bone marrow transplant. In DNA, the CDR3 is TGTGCCAGCACGATCCAGGGAGGGGGCACTGAAGCTTTCTTT. This sequence encodes CASTIQGGGTEAFF.